The clone carrying this TCR beta chain occurred many times. Antigen specificity is unknown. This record comes from a study of T-cell reconstitution after alpha-beta-depleted transplantation in children. Overall study findings and caveats: By about two months after transplant, alpha-beta T cells reportedly arose from several hundred graft clones that had expanded. T cells produced anew were the main source of T-cell counts and diversity one year after transplant.

TCRbeta library construction was performed incorporating unique molecular identifiers. One entry per CDR3 protein results from TCRdb running MiXCR on the PCR reads. The table includes some 190,000 distinct CDR3 sequences, around 10% detected once. Between the trimmed V and J ends, which lost 6 bases and 4 bases, there was a span of 9 bases. Germline V CDR1 and CDR2: SGHVS, FQNEAQ. This CDR3 has 13 residues. The input for sequencing was PBMCs, taken before TCRalphabeta/CD19-depleted stem cell transplant. The clonotype originates from a boy aged 2 to 9 with acute myeloid leukemia, due to receive a stem cell transplant. This sequence joins TRBV7-8 and TRBJ2-2; D might be TRBD2 (5 bases). The DNA of the CDR3 is TGTGCCAGCAGTCGGGCGGGCACCGGGGAGCTGTTTTTT. Its translation: CASSRAGTGELFF.